This T cell receptor beta chain was profiled in a study of blood T cell repertoires in COVID-19. This CDR3 comprises 15 residues. CDR1 SNHLY and CDR2 FYNNEI come from the germline V gene. Deletions cut 4 bases from V and 1 base from J, with 13 bases between. Some clones are missing from TCRdb's copy, which holds only in-frame ones; the method was immunoSEQ multiplex PCR. The sample holds around 110,000 clones; roughly 88% are singletons and the top ten take 0.65% to 0.9%. The receptor was derived from a woman in her 70s with acute or convalescent COVID-19. This sequence joins TRBV2 and TRBJ1-1; D is possibly TRBD1 (5 bases). Sequencing input: peripheral blood. The CDR3 is CASSARSQANTEAFF. For the CDR3, the DNA is TGTGCCAGCAGTGCGCGCTCACAGGCGAACACTGAAGCTTTCTTT.